This TCR beta chain was profiled in a study of cytomegalovirus exposure and HLA in healthy donors. Study-wide points: Roughly uniform depth of sequencing across donors was assumed in presence/absence analyses. Later analysis identified a missense DCLRE1C variant that was linked to TCR beta V- and J-gene trimming.

PCR involved 60 Vbeta and 13 Jbeta primers. Repertoires were generated with immunoSEQ multiplex PCR, while TCRdb's copy carries only in-frame clones and drops some. The sample carries around 150,000 clones, 60% to 75% recorded once. Germline V gives CDR1 MDHEN, CDR2 SYDVKM. The CDR3 is made up of 16 amino acids. The junction had 9 bases not matched to a gene; V was cut back by 2 bases and J by 3 bases. As regards this clone: The antigen is unknown.

The J gene is TRBJ2-7, the V gene TRBV28; 8 nucleotides match TRBD1. What was sequenced was PBMCs. This TCR was recovered from a human donor in good health. As DNA, the CDR3 is TGTGCCAGCAGTTTAGTTCCCGGGACAGGAAGCTACGAGCAGTACTTC. Encoded protein: CASSLVPGTGSYEQYF.